This TCR beta chain was identified during a study of CD8 T cells in ankylosing spondylitis. TCRdb itself ran the 5' RACE reads through MiXCR, one entry per CDR3 protein. Of about 250,000 distinct CDR3 sequences in the sample, about 20% are singletons; the top ten hold around 33%. CDR1 is LGHNA, CDR2 YNFKEQ, per germline. The V and J ends lost 0 bases and 3 bases respectively, with 14 bases between them. The length of the CDR3 is 17 residues. To note about this clonotype: The antigen remains unidentified.

Overall study results and limits: The study looked at matched synovial fluid samples from ankylosing spondylitis patients. Disease-linked clones were reported to be significantly enriched there. It appeared that ankylosing spondylitis blood was characterized by a TCR beta motif of fewer than ten highly homologous variants.

J is TRBJ2-2 and V is TRBV4-2; D is possibly TRBD2 (6 bases). This clonotype was obtained from a male donor with ankylosing spondylitis or in good health (not recorded which). Sequenced: blood, either unsorted or a sorted T cell fraction (not recorded which). This chain's CDR3 is CASSQEETSVDTGELFF. Written as DNA, the CDR3 is TGTGCCAGCAGCCAAGAAGAGACTAGTGTGGACACCGGGGAGCTGTTTTTT.